The 16 T cell receptor beta chains reported below all come from one sample, sequenced in a study of control samples from healthy donors and cancer patients. The protocol was immunoSEQ multiplex PCR, while the TCRdb copy is restricted to in-frame clones and leaves out a portion. This sample has 390,000 or so clones; around 90% occur once, and the top ten carry just under 6.5%. What was sequenced was PBMCs. All receptors derive from a man aged 35-49 years with head and neck cancer.

This sequence joins TRBV3-1 (or the pseudogene TRBV3-2) and TRBJ1-1, with D uncertain. This CDR3 is 13 amino acids long. The germline CDR1 and CDR2 sequences are LGHDT and YNNKEL (reference sequence). V lost 5 bases, J lost 6 bases, and 13 bases lay in between. The CDR3 DNA is TGTGCCAGCAGCTCTCCGAGGAGGCCTGAAGCTTTCTTT. Protein product: CASSSPRRPEAFF.

The DNA for the CDR3 is TGTGCCAGTAGTATAACCCATGAGCAGTTCTTC. It encodes CASSITHEQFF. The V gene is TRBV19, the J gene TRBJ2-1; D is uncertain. CDR3 size: 11 residues. Between the trimmed V and J ends, which lost 2 bases and 8 bases, there was a span of 4 bases. The V gene's germline CDR1 is LNHDA and CDR2 SQIVND (reference sequence).

The rearrangement joins TRBV30 to TRBJ1-2; D remains ambiguous. The ends were cut back, 0 bases at V and 8 bases at J, with 16 bases in the middle. This CDR3 has 14 amino acids. The germline V gene encodes CDR1 GTSNPN and CDR2 SVGIG (reference sequence). CDR3 in DNA: TGTGCCTGGAGTGTAGAACAGTCCGTGGGAGGCTACACCTTC. It translates to CAWSVEQSVGGYTF. The variable domain in full, with the rest retrieved from reference TRBV30 and TRBJ1-2, is SQTIHQWPATLVQPVGSPLSLECTVEGTSNPNLYWYRQAAGRGLQLLFYSVGIGQISSEVPQNLSASRPQDRQFILSSKKLLLSDSGFYLCAWSVEQSVGGYTFGSGTRLTVV.

The rearrangement uses TRBV7-9 and TRBJ2-2, with D unresolved. Trimming pared 5 bases from V and 0 bases from J, leaving 16 bases between. The V gene's germline CDR1 is SEHNR and CDR2 FQNEAQ (reference sequence). The CDR3 loop spans 17 amino acids. The CDR3: CASSPTRYSTNTGELFF. CDR3 DNA: TGTGCCAGCAGCCCGACCAGGTACTCAACGAACACCGGGGAGCTGTTTTTT.

This clone has a single count. The rearrangement links TRBV19 to TRBJ1-4; D call uncertain. This CDR3 spans 12 amino acids. The V gene's germline CDR1 is LNHDA and CDR2 SQIVND (reference sequence). V was clipped by 5 bases and J by 8 bases, with 9 bases between them. The CDR3 sequence is CASSAGSEKLFF. CDR3 DNA: TGTGCCAGTAGTGCCGGGTCGGAAAAACTGTTTTTT.

This chain joins TRBV28 and TRBJ2-1; maybe TRBD2 (8 bases). Germline V gives CDR1 MDHEN, CDR2 SYDVKM. The CDR3 has 19 residues. V lost 8 bases, J lost 4 bases, and 30 bases lay in between. CDR3 in amino acids: CASLGGPSGHSGRYNEQFF. The CDR3, as DNA: TGTGCCAGCCTAGGGGGCCCTAGCGGGCACTCTGGTCGGTACAATGAGCAGTTCTTC.

As DNA, the CDR3 is TGCGCCAGCAGCCAAAGGTTGGCGGCAAATGAGCAGTTCTTC. As protein: CASSQRLAANEQFF. This chain links TRBV4-3 with TRBJ2-1; no clear D gene. Germline V lookup: CDR1 LGHNA, CDR2 YSLEER. The germline V and J ends were trimmed by 2 bases and 7 bases, with 12 bases remaining between them. The CDR3 length is 14 residues.

The J gene is TRBJ1-5, the V gene TRBV4-2; TRBD1 agrees at 8 bases. CDR3 length: 17 residues. The J segment lost 6 bases and the V segment lost 1 base, leaving 11 bases of the junction unmatched. Per the germline V gene, CDR1 is LGHNA and CDR2 is YNFKEQ. The CDR3 reads CASSQGQGQATAQPQHF. Written as DNA, the CDR3 is TGTGCCAGCAGCCAAGGACAGGGACAGGCAACGGCTCAGCCCCAGCATTTT.

The chain carries TRBV15 and TRBJ2-5; D might be TRBD2 (5 bases). Germline CDR1 LNHNV, CDR2 YYDKDF (reference sequence). V lost 5 bases and J 4 bases, leaving 17 bases between the germline ends. The CDR3 has 15 amino acids. The DNA of the CDR3 is TGTGCCACCAGCCATGGGAGCGGCAAAATAGAGACCCAGTACTTC. This sequence encodes CATSHGSGKIETQYF.

This sequence joins TRBV10-2 and TRBJ1-5; no definite D call. In germline, CDR1 is WSHSY, CDR2 SAAADI. Trimming pared 8 bases from V and 0 bases from J, leaving 5 bases between. This CDR3 comprises 12 residues. Written as DNA, the CDR3 is TGCGCCAGCTGCAGTAGCAATCAGCCCCAGCATTTT. As protein: CASCSSNQPQHF.

V and J are TRBV4-1 and TRBJ2-5; 13 positions agree with TRBD2. With V trimmed by 4 bases and J by 5 bases, 10 bases remained unmatched. Germline CDR1 is MGHRA and CDR2 is YSYEKL. The CDR3 sequence is 17 residues long. The CDR3: CASSRSGTSGVGETQYF. In nucleotides, the CDR3 is TGCGCCAGCAGCCGATCCGGGACTAGCGGGGTGGGGGAGACCCAGTACTTC.

The chain combines TRBV28 with TRBJ2-7; D not resolved. Trimming removed 6 bases at V and 2 bases at J, with 23 bases between. The CDR3 spans 17 residues. Looked up from germline, CDR1 is MDHEN and CDR2 is SYDVKM. CDR3 sequence (DNA): TGTGCCAGCAGCGGAGTCGACGGACCCTTTGGACCCTACGAGCAGTACTTC. Translated, it gives CASSGVDGPFGPYEQYF.

This clone is a singleton in its sample. V and J are TRBV18 and TRBJ2-7; 7 bases match TRBD1. CDR1 is KGHSH and CDR2 is LQKENI in the germline V gene. The CDR3 has 14 amino acids. V trimming: 2 bases; J trimming: 7 bases; junction bases outside the gene matches: 8. The CDR3 nucleotides read TGTGCCAGCTCACCAAGAACAACAGGGGAGGAGCAGTACTTC. Translated: CASSPRTTGEEQYF.

The chain employs TRBV3-1 (or the pseudogene TRBV3-2) and TRBJ1-1, with 7 positions matching TRBD1. The germline CDR1 and CDR2 sequences are LGHDT and YNNKEL (reference sequence). V was clipped by 3 bases and J by 5 bases; unmatched bases: 6. There are 14 residues in the CDR3. Written as DNA, the CDR3 is TGTGCCAGCAGCCACTCCACAGGGGATACTGAAGCTTTCTTT. It encodes CASSHSTGDTEAFF.

This clone was counted only a few times. The chain has TRBV28 and TRBJ1-3, with D uncertain. The CDR3 has 14 amino acids. V was trimmed by 4 bases and J by 1 base, leaving 8 bases between them. Germline V gene data show CDR1 as MDHEN and CDR2 as SYDVKM. The CDR3 DNA follows: TGTGCCAGCAGTTCCGTTGGATCTGGAAACACCATATATTTT. Residues: CASSSVGSGNTIYF.

The chain couples TRBV5-1 to TRBJ2-5; D gene unclear. Per germline, CDR1 SGHRS and CDR2 YFSETQ. The V end lost 1 base, the J end lost 3 bases, and 7 bases lay between the germline ends. The CDR3 spans 13 residues. The DNA of the CDR3 is TGCGCCAGCAGCTTGAGGCAGGAAGAGACCCAGTACTTC. It is translated as CASSLRQEETQYF.